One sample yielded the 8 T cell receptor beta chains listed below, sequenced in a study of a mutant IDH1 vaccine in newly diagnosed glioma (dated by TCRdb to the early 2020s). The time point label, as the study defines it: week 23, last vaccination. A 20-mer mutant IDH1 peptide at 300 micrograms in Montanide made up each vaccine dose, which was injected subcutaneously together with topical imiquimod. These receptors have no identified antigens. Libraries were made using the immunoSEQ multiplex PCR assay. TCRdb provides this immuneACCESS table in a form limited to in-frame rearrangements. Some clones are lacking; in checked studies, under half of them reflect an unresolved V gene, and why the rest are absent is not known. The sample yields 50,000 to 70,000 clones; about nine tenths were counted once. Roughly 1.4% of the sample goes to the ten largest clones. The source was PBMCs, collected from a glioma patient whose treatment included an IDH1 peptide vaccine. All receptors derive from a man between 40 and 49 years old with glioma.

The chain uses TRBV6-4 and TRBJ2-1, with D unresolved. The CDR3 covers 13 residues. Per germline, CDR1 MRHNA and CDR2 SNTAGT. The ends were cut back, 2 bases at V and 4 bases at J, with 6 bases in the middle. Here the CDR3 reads CASSDGEYNEQFF. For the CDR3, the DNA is TGTGCCAGCAGTGACGGCGAGTACAATGAGCAGTTCTTC.

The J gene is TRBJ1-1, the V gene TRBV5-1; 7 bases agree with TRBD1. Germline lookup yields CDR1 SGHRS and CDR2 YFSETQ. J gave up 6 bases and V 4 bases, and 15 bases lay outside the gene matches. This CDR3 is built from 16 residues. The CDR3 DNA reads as TGCGCCAGCAGCATAAACAGGGGATGGGTCTTCGCTGAAGCTTTCTTT. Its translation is CASSINRGWVFAEAFF.

The CDR3 spells CAISEVEDTQYF. The CDR3 DNA follows: TGTGCCATCAGTGAGGTCGAGGATACGCAGTATTTT. This chain uses TRBV10-3 with TRBJ2-3; no reliable D call. Trimming took off 2 bases at V and 6 bases at J, with 6 bases between the two ends. The CDR3 is 12 amino acids. CDR1 and CDR2 from the germline V gene are ENHRY and SYGVKD.

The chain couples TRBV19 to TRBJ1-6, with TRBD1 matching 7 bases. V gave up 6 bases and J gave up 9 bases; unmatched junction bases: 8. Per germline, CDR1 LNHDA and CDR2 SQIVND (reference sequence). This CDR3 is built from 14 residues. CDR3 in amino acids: CASSRQGQRSPLHF. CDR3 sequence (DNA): TGTGCCAGTAGCAGACAGGGCCAGCGTTCACCCCTCCACTTT.

The CDR3 is CASRGSENIQYF. The CDR3 DNA reads as TGTGCCAGCCGCGGGAGCGAAAACATTCAGTACTTC. The chain joins TRBV6-6 to TRBJ2-4; 7 nucleotides align to TRBD2. The CDR3 covers 12 residues. Per germline, CDR1 MNHNY and CDR2 SVGAGI (reference sequence). After removal of 8 bases from V and 5 bases from J, the junction contained 3 bases not matched to a gene.

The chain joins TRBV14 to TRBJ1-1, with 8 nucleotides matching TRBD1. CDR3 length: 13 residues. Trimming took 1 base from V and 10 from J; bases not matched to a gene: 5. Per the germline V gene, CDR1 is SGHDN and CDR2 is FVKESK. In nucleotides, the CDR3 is TGTGCCAGCAGCCAAGGAACAGGGGGGAGAGCTTTCTTT. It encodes CASSQGTGGRAFF. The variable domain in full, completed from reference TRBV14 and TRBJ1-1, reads EAGVTQFPSHSVIEKGQTVTLRCDPISGHDNLYWYRRVMGKEIKFLLHFVKESKQDESGMPNNRFLAERTGGTYSTLKVQPAELEDSGVYFCASSQGTGGRAFFGQGTRLTVV.

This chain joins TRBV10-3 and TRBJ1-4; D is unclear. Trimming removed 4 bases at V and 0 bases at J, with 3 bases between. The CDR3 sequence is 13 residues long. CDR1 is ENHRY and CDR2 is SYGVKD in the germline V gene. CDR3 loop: CAISVTTNEKLFF. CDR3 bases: TGTGCCATCAGTGTTACAACTAATGAAAAACTGTTTTTT.

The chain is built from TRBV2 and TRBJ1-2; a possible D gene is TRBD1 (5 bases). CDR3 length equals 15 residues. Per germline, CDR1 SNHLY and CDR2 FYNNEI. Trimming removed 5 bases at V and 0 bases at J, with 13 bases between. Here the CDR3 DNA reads TGTGCCAGCAGTACCCGGGGGTCCGCTAACTATGGCTACACCTTC. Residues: CASSTRGSANYGYTF.